The TCR beta chain under discussion was sequenced for a study of beta chain features in type 1 diabetes. General observations from the study: Shortening of TCRB CDR3s, moderate but significant, appeared in all four CD4+ subsets of Type 1 diabetes patients.

This clone was observed a few times. Antigen unknown. Reverse transcription of all isolated RNA meant that expressed TCRB transcripts were sequenced. Sequencing used immunoSEQ multiplex PCR; TCRdb keeps in-frame clones, though not all of them. The profile shows a few hundred thousand clones, roughly 14% of them singletons. The trim removed 4 bases at V and 7 bases at J, leaving 17 bases unmatched. Germline V gives CDR1 SEHNR, CDR2 FQNEAQ (reference sequence). CDR3 length: 17 residues. The clonotype was recovered from a young woman with type 1 diabetes. Sequenced: naive CD4+ T cells from blood. V is TRBV7-9 and J is TRBJ2-7; TRBD1 matches at 9 bases. CDR3 nucleotides: TGTGCCAGCAGCTCCCAGAGGAGGGGGGACAGGGTTAAGGAGCAGTACTTC. Translation: CASSSQRRGDRVKEQYF.